The present entry profiles one T cell receptor (beta chain) with its context. Its cognate antigen has yet to be identified. No base qualities exist here, and no much larger clone lies one base off it. This sample's treatment or condition label indicates: roughly 19 received Ad26.COV2.S at low or high dose, single or two shots; roughly five received placebo; per-sample allocation not given. For vaccine and placebo recipients, repertoires were sequenced using samples collected on day 63 after the first injection. Cohort 1b enrolled roughly 25 adults aged 18-55 years at a single site in Boston, USA, between 29 July and 7 August 2020. As a vaccine, Ad26.COV2.S was a replication-incompetent adenovirus type 26 vector that expressed a prefusion-stabilized SARS-CoV-2 spike protein derived from the original Wuhan strain. The immunoSEQ Assay was the method used to sequence TCRbeta CDR3 regions. After extraction, genomic DNA underwent amplification by bias-controlled multiplex PCR, followed by high-throughput sequencing. The authors processed their data as follows. To quantify the absolute abundance of every unique TCRbeta CDR3 region, sequences were collapsed and filtered. T cell fraction was estimated by normalization of TCRbeta template counts to usable DNA, with usable DNA being measured through amplification of reference genes present in all nucleated cells. Repertoire TCRs were annotated as SARS-CoV-2-specific by exact matching of V gene, CDR3 amino acid sequence and J gene to a known reactive TCR set. The reference SARS-CoV-2 TCR set was obtained from MIRA and was filtered for enrichment in COVID-19-positive ImmuneCODE repertoires, whereby public or cross-reactive TCRs were removed. Based on the MIRA antigens, annotated TCRs were further analysed at the level of specific ORF or position within ORF. Depth was the summed frequency of annotated unique rearrangements, while breadth was defined as annotated unique rearrangements over total unique productive rearrangements. Two-sided Wilcoxon rank-sum tests were used to compare TCR breadth between groups. The table comes from immuneACCESS by way of TCRdb, which keeps in-frame sequences with V and J called. Part of the clones is missing from these tables; in studies checked, under half for an unresolved V gene and the rest for unknown reasons. V and J calls and clone size are copied from that table; D and trimming were computed from the DNA. Recorded for this sample are about 420,000 clones; approximately 87% of them occurred a single time. The ten largest clonotypes hold 3.6% of the sample.

The germline ends are 8 bases apart after V is trimmed by 1 base and J by 8 bases. Looking up the germline V gene (reference sequence) yields CDR1 LGHDT and CDR2 YNNKEL. Inclusive of the bounding cysteine and phenylalanine, the CDR3 is 12 residues long. Only the CDR3 portion is preserved as DNA: 36 bases, with reading frame beginning at the first base. The data originate from a study of Ad26.COV2.S vaccination and SARS-CoV-2 variants (TCRdb year 2021). As for the study more broadly: Vaccine-arm donors were drawn from COV1001, a multicentre, randomized, double-blind, placebo-controlled phase I-IIa trial of Ad26.COV2.S in healthy adults. Participants in the trial were split at random into five groups of five each, receiving low-dose or high-dose Ad26.COV2.S once or twice, or else placebo on both occasions. Investigators did not know the trial group allocation while performing experiments and assessing outcomes. A total of roughly 30 samples were included in the TCR-sequenced set, comprising around 20 Ad26.COV2.S vaccine recipients, 5 placebo recipients and 8 SARS-CoV-2 convalescent individuals. The specificity and breadth of SARS-CoV-2-reactive T cell receptors after Ad26.COV2.S vaccination were assessed by TCRbeta repertoire sequencing. Ad26.COV2.S was given intramuscularly at 5x10^10 or 1x10^11 viral particles, as a single shot or as two shots 56 days apart. Broad study findings and their caveats: Vaccine and placebo recipients had similar non-spike TCR breadth, a finding consistent with the vaccine containing only spike. Higher spike-specific TCR breadth was observed in Ad26.COV2.S recipients than in placebo recipients (P = 0.0014). Substantial breadth of spike-specific CD8+ and CD4+ T cell responses was reported after vaccination. The study was not powered for comparison of responses between vaccine doses or regimens. The authors noted that the TCR breadth and depth analyses may have underestimated total T cell responses.

The clonotype was recovered from a person between 18 and 60 years old who received the Ad26.COV2.S COVID-19 vaccine or a placebo. This specimen consisted of peripheral blood, obtained in a trial of Ad26.COV2.S vaccine versus placebo. The chain is assembled from TRBV3-1 (or the pseudogene TRBV3-2) and TRBJ1-2, with the identity of the D gene unclear. For the CDR3, the sequence is CASSQAIGGYTF. The nucleotide sequence reads as follows: TGTGCCAGCAGCCAAGCAATTGGGGGCTACACCTTC.